These 10 T cell receptor beta chains originate from one sample sequenced in a study of blood T cell repertoires in COVID-19 (dated by TCRdb to about 2020). Receptor libraries were prepared by the immunoSEQ multiplex PCR assay. The table was pulled from immuneACCESS by TCRdb, which kept in-frame rearrangements only. Such tables lose some clones; where checked, under half of the loss comes from unresolved V genes, and the rest has no known cause. The sample contains hundreds of thousands of clones, 88% of them found a single time. The ten largest clonotypes hold approximately 12% of the sample. Sequencing input: peripheral blood. The receptors were sampled from a woman in her forties or fifties with COVID-19, enrolled during active disease.

The chain has TRBV7-9 and TRBJ2-1, with 9 bases that match TRBD2. Germline CDR1 and CDR2: SEHNR and FQNEAQ (reference sequence). The CDR3 length is 15 residues. V shed 1 base, J shed 5 bases, and the junction held 3 bases outside the gene matches. The CDR3 DNA reads as TGTGCCAGCAGCTTAGGCCTAGCGGGGAACAATGAGCAGTTCTTC. Protein: CASSLGLAGNNEQFF.

This sequence joins TRBV12-3 or TRBV12-4 and TRBJ2-3; no definite D call. Trimming shortened V by 8 bases and J by 5 bases, and 14 bases separated the two germline ends. CDR3 length: 13 residues. The CDR3, as DNA: TGTGCCAGCTCGGCCCACGGCGGAGATACGCAGTATTTT. Translating gives CASSAHGGDTQYF.

The chain employs TRBV6-5 and TRBJ1-4; 7 bases are shared with TRBD1. J gave up 6 bases and V 6 bases, and 7 bases lay outside the gene matches. Germline assignment: CDR1 MNHEY and CDR2 SVGAGI. The CDR3 sequence is 14 residues long. CDR3 DNA: TGTGCCAGCAGCCTTACTGACAGGGATGAAAAACTGTTTTTT. Protein sequence: CASSLTDRDEKLFF.

The chain recombines TRBV11-2 with TRBJ1-4; TRBD1 agrees at 10 bases. This CDR3 has 14 residues. Germline loops: CDR1 SGHAT, CDR2 FQNNGV. V shed 3 bases, J shed 8 bases, and the junction held 3 bases outside the gene matches. The CDR3 here is CASSFGTGEEKLFF. The CDR3 DNA follows: TGTGCCAGCAGCTTCGGGACAGGGGAGGAAAAACTGTTTTTT.

As to this clone: The sample holds other DNA sequences that translate to the same CDR3. This chain uses TRBV5-1 with TRBJ2-1; a weak D match, TRBD1 (6 bases). The CDR3 has 15 amino acids. Trimming pared 0 bases from V and 0 bases from J, leaving 7 bases between. CDR1 SGHRS and CDR2 YFSETQ come from the germline V gene. The CDR3 bases are TGCGCCAGCAGCTTGGAAGGGGGCTCCTACAATGAGCAGTTCTTC. It is translated as CASSLEGGSYNEQFF.

This chain connects TRBV27 to TRBJ2-7; 10 positions agree with TRBD1. The V and J ends lost 5 bases and 4 bases, in that order; junction bases with no gene match: 11. Per germline, CDR1 MNHEY and CDR2 SMNVEV (reference sequence). The CDR3 loop spans 16 amino acids. This chain's CDR3 is CASSPQTGGALYEQYF. The CDR3, as DNA: TGTGCCAGCAGTCCCCAGACAGGGGGCGCGTTATACGAGCAGTACTTC.

The V gene is TRBV3-1 (or the pseudogene TRBV3-2), the J gene TRBJ1-2; no firm D call. The germline CDR1 and CDR2 sequences are LGHDT and YNNKEL (reference sequence). V lost 0 bases and J lost 2, with 13 bases in between. This CDR3 has 16 amino acids. The chain's CDR3 is CASSQDSGVPNYGYTF. The CDR3, as DNA: TGTGCCAGCAGCCAAGATTCGGGTGTCCCAAACTATGGCTACACCTTC.

This chain connects TRBV5-1 to TRBJ2-5; 9 nucleotides match TRBD1. Germline trimming cut 5 bases from V and 1 base from J; bases unmatched to any gene: 9. CDR3 size: 16 residues. Germline CDR1 SGHRS, CDR2 YFSETQ. The CDR3 here is CASSLNRGRTQETQYF. As DNA, the CDR3 is TGCGCCAGCAGTCTGAACAGGGGGCGGACCCAAGAGACCCAGTACTTC.

This clone showed up just a few times. The chain employs TRBV27 and TRBJ2-7, with 7 positions matching TRBD2. J gave up 0 bases and V 6 bases, and 8 bases lay outside the gene matches. The V gene's germline CDR1 is MNHEY and CDR2 SMNVEV (reference sequence). This CDR3 is built from 15 residues. The CDR3 bases are TGTGCCAGCAGATCTCGAGCGGGGAGCTCCTACGAGCAGTACTTC. As protein: CASRSRAGSSYEQYF.

V is TRBV27 and J is TRBJ2-2, with TRBD2 as a possible D gene (6 bases). The CDR3 spans 16 residues. The ends were cut back, 5 bases at V and 8 bases at J, with 21 bases in the middle. Germline CDR1 MNHEY, CDR2 SMNVEV (reference sequence). The CDR3 nucleotides read TGTGCCAGCAGTAACGCTCCTCTAGCGCCATCGGGGGAGCTGTTTTTT. As protein: CASSNAPLAPSGELFF.